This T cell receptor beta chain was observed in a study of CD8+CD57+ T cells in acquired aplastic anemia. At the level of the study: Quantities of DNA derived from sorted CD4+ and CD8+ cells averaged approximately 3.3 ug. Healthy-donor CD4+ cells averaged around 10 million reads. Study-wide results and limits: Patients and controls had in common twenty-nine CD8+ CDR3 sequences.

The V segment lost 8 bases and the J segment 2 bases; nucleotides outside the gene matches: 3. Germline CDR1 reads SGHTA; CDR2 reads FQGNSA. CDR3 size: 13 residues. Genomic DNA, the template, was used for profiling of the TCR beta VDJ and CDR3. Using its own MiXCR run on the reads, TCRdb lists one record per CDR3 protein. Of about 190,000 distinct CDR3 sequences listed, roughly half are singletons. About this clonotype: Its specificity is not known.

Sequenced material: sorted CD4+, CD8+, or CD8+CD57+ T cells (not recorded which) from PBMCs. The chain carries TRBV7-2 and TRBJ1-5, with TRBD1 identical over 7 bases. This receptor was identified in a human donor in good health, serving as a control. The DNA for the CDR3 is TGTGCCAGCGGCCAGGGGGGCAATCAGCCCCAGCATTTT. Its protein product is CASGQGGNQPQHF.